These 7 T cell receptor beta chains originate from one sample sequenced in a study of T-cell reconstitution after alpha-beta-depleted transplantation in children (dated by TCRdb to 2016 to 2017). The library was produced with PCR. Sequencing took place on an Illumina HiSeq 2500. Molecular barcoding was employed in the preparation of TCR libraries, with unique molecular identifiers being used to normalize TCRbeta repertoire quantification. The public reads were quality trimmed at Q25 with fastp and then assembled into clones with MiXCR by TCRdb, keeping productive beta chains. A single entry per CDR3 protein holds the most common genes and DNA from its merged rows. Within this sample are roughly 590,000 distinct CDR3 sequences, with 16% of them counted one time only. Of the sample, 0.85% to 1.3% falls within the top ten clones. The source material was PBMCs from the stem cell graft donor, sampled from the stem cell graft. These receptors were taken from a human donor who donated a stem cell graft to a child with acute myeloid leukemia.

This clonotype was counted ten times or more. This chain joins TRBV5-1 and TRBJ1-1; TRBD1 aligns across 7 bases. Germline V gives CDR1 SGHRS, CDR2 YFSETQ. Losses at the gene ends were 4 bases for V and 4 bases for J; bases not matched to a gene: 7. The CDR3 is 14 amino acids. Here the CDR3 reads CASSHGTEFTEAFF. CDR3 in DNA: TGCGCCAGCAGCCACGGGACAGAATTCACTGAAGCTTTCTTT.

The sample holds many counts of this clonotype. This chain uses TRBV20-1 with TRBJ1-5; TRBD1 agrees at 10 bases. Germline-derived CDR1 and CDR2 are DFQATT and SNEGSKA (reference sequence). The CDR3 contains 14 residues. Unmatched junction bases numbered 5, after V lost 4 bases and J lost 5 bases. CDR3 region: CSATRQGAYQPQHF. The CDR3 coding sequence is TGCAGTGCTACCCGACAGGGGGCTTATCAGCCCCAGCATTTT.

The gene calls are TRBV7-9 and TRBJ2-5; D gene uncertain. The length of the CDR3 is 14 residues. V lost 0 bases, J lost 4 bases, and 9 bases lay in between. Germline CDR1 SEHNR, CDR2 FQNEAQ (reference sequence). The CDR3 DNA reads TGTGCCAGCAGCTTAGCCCTCGTTTCAGAGACCCAGTACTTC. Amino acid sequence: CASSLALVSETQYF.

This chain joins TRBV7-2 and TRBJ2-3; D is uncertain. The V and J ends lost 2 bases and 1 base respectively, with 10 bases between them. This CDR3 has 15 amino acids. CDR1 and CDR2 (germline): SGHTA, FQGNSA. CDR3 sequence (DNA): TGTGCCAGCAGCTTAATGGTTCCGCGCACAGATACGCAGTATTTT. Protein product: CASSLMVPRTDTQYF.

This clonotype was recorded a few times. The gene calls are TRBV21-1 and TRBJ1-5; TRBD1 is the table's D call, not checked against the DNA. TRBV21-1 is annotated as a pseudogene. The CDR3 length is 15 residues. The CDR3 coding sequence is TGTGCCAGCAGCGCTACAGGTCGGTTCAATCAGCCCCAGCATTTT. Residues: CASSATGRFNQPQHF.

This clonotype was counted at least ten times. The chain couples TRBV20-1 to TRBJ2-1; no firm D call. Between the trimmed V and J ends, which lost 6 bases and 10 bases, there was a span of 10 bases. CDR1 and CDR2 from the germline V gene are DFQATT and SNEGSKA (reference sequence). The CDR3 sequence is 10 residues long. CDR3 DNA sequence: TGCAGTGCCCAGCAGAGGGAGCAGTTCTTC. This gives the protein CSAQQREQFF.

The CDR3 nucleotides read TGTGCCAGCAGGTCCGGGACTAAGGCTAATGAAAAACTGTTTTTT. Its translation is CASRSGTKANEKLFF. This chain connects TRBV7-2 to TRBJ1-4, with D maybe TRBD1 (5 bases). This CDR3 comprises 15 residues. The V gene lost 6 bases and the J gene lost 3 bases, with 14 bases spanning the gap. Looked up from germline, CDR1 is SGHTA and CDR2 is FQGNSA.